This passage covers 27 T cell receptor beta chains from one sample sequenced in a study of immune heterogeneity within non-small cell lung tumors. For each sample, template was around 650 ng of bulk tumor genomic DNA. During surgery, several far-apart biopsies were obtained from every primary tumor. Their non-small cell lung cancer was newly diagnosed and untreated, and the patients underwent curative surgery. Multiplex PCR employing 32 V and 13 J primers generated amplicons of the TCR beta CDR3. One entry per CDR3 protein results from TCRdb running MiXCR on the multiplex PCR reads. The table lists some 14,000 distinct CDR3 sequences, roughly 29% of them singletons. The sample taken for sequencing was lung tumor tissue. The receptor set was obtained from a man between 35 and 55 years old with non-small cell lung cancer.

In this sample, this clonotype turned up a few times. CDR3 nucleotide sequence: TGTGCCAGCAGCTTACGGACAGTGGGGACCCAGTACTTC. Its protein product is CASSLRTVGTQYF. The chain employs TRBV5-6 and TRBJ2-5; D may be TRBD1 (6 bases). Trimming took 2 bases from V and 7 from J, leaving 12 bases between them. This CDR3 spans 13 amino acids. CDR1 and CDR2 (germline): SGHDT, YYEEEE.

The rearrangement joins TRBV20-1 to TRBJ2-4, with 11 bases identical to TRBD2. The V gene's germline CDR1 is DFQATT and CDR2 SNEGSKA (reference sequence). Unmatched junction bases numbered 8, after V lost 0 bases and J lost 10 bases. This CDR3 comprises 15 residues. The CDR3 nucleotides are TGCAGTGCTAGAGATCCACTAGCGGGAGAGAAAATTCAGTACTTC. It is translated as CSARDPLAGEKIQYF.

The table lists this clonotype with many counts. The J gene is TRBJ2-3, the V gene TRBV5-4, with 9 bases fitting TRBD2. Germline lookup yields CDR1 SGHNT and CDR2 YYREEE (reference sequence). V was pared by 1 base and J by 2 bases, with 2 bases of the junction left unmatched. The CDR3 has 15 residues. CDR3: CASSLWTSATDTQYF. The CDR3 region has the DNA TGTGCCAGCAGCTTGTGGACTAGCGCCACAGATACGCAGTATTTT.

Worth noting for this clonotype: The junction and the germline gene differ at one end; a read error may be behind it. The genes are TRBV24-1 and TRBJ2-3, with 7 bases lining up with TRBD2. Per germline, CDR1 KGHDR and CDR2 SFDVKD. CDR3 length: 14 amino acids. CDR3 in DNA: TGTGCCACCAGTGGCCTAGCGGACACAGATACGGAGTATTTT. Translated, it gives CATSGLADTDTEYF.

This clonotype has more than one count but fewer than ten. The chain recombines TRBV9 with TRBJ2-3; D not resolved. V lost 0 bases to trimming and J lost 0 bases, with 5 bases between them. This CDR3 contains 14 residues. CDR1 is SGDLS and CDR2 is YYNGEE in the germline V gene. The CDR3 nucleotides are TGTGCCAGCAGCGTAGGTTCTAGCACAGATACGCAGTATTTT. It codes for CASSVGSSTDTQYF.

The chain joins TRBV10-3 to TRBJ1-1; D not resolved. The CDR3 is made up of 12 amino acids. Per the germline V gene, CDR1 is ENHRY and CDR2 is SYGVKD. V was trimmed by 5 bases and J by 9 bases, leaving 13 bases between them. The CDR3 reads CAISRSYAQAFF. In DNA form, the CDR3 reads TGTGCCATCAGTAGATCTTACGCTCAAGCTTTCTTT.

In this sample, this clonotype turned up once. It may be a read error: a sequence one base away is much more abundant. V is TRBV6-1 and J is TRBJ2-1; D is unclear. Germline assignment: CDR1 MNHNS and CDR2 SASEGT. CDR3 length: 14 residues. The V end was cut by 5 bases, the J end by 8 bases, with 16 bases between. DNA of the CDR3: TGTGCCAGCAGTCCGAGAACTTACTCCTATGAGCAGTTCTTC. The encoded protein is CASSPRTYSYEQFF.

In this sample, this clonotype turned up many times. The V call is TRBV12-3 or TRBV12-4, the J call TRBJ2-3; maybe TRBD2 (6 bases). The CDR3 covers 15 residues. Trimming pared 8 bases from V and 0 bases from J, leaving 15 bases between. As DNA, the CDR3 is TGTGCCAGCGGCCGGCTAGCGACTAGCACAGATACGCAGTATTTT. Translating it yields CASGRLATSTDTQYF.

The CDR3 reads CSAIAGLETQYF. DNA for the CDR3: TGCAGTGCCATAGCAGGGTTAGAGACCCAGTACTTC. This chain uses TRBV20-1 with TRBJ2-5; TRBD1 might be the D (5 bases). The CDR3 has 12 amino acids. With 6 bases removed from V and 4 bases from J, the gap between germline ends came to 12 bases. Germline CDR1 and CDR2: DFQATT and SNEGSKA (reference sequence).

Note on this clonotype: This clone may be a read error of a much larger clone one base away. DNA of the CDR3: TGTGCCACCAGTGATAATGACAGGGTCAATGAGCTGTTCTTC. This sequence encodes CATSDNDRVNELFF. The rearrangement links TRBV24-1 to TRBJ2-1; 7 bases agree with TRBD1. Germline V CDR1 and CDR2: KGHDR, SFDVKD. The CDR3 has 14 residues.

Sample share makes this clonotype medium-sized (0.01 to 0.1%). This chain joins TRBV2 and TRBJ1-2; D unresolved. Trimming shortened V by 10 bases and J by 0 bases, and 12 bases separated the two germline ends. This CDR3 spans 13 amino acids. CDR1 SNHLY and CDR2 FYNNEI come from the germline V gene. CDR3 sequence reads: CATAYGANYGYTF. CDR3 sequence (DNA): TGTGCCACCGCATACGGAGCTAACTATGGCTACACCTTC.

By share, this clonotype counts as medium-sized. V gene TRBV2 combines with J gene TRBJ2-7; a weak D match, TRBD1 (5 bases). From germline, CDR1 is SNHLY and CDR2 FYNNEI. This CDR3 spans 13 amino acids. V was cut by 10 bases and J by 3 bases, with 16 bases left in between. In DNA form, the CDR3 reads TGTGCCACGCGCGCATTAGGGGACTACGAGCAGTACTTC. Its protein product is CATRALGDYEQYF.

A few counts support this clonotype. V usage is TRBV5-4 and J usage is TRBJ1-5, with D perhaps TRBD1 (5 bases). With 4 bases removed from V and 2 bases from J, the gap between germline ends came to 16 bases. Germline values: CDR1 SGHNT, CDR2 YYREEE (reference sequence). This CDR3 spans 16 amino acids. The CDR3 region has the DNA TGTGCCAGCAGCATCGCTGGGGGAAGGGGCAATCAGCCCCAGCATTTT. Amino acid sequence: CASSIAGGRGNQPQHF.

Details on this clonotype: A read error may be the cause here, since a much bigger clone is one base away. V is TRBV28 and J is TRBJ2-2; D remains ambiguous. This CDR3 spans 15 amino acids. V shed 4 bases and J shed 7 bases, with 16 bases lying between them. The germline gives CDR1 MDHEN, CDR2 SYDVKM. The CDR3 nucleotides read TGTGCCAGCAGTTCGGGTGAACGAGGTAACGGGGAGCTGTTTTTT. This codes for CASSSGERGNGELFF.

In this sample, this clonotype turned up a few times. V is TRBV3-1 and J is TRBJ1-1; TRBD1 might be the D (6 bases). V was clipped by 4 bases and J by 1 base, with 10 bases between them. The CDR3 consists of 14 residues. Germline CDR1 reads LGHDT; CDR2 reads YNNKEL (reference sequence). The CDR3 DNA follows: TGTGCCAGCAGCCGACGAGGGGGGAACACTGAAGCTTTCTTT. This translates into CASSRRGGNTEAFF.

J is TRBJ2-1 and V is TRBV11-3; no reliable D call. This CDR3 comprises 11 residues. V lost 0 bases and J 8 bases, leaving 2 bases between the germline ends. From germline, CDR1 is SGHNT and CDR2 YENEEA. The CDR3 DNA sequence: TGTGCCAGCAGCTTAGAGGATGAGCAGTTCTTC. Amino acids: CASSLEDEQFF.

This clonotype occurred many times. The chain joins TRBV11-1 to TRBJ1-1; 8 nucleotides line up with TRBD1. J lost 0 bases, V lost 3 bases, and 9 bases had no gene match. Germline lookup yields CDR1 SGHAT and CDR2 FQDESV (reference sequence). The CDR3 has 17 residues. CDR3 sequence (DNA): TGTGCCAGCAGCTTTTCCCCCACAGGGGGGATGAACACTGAAGCTTTCTTT. Amino acids: CASSFSPTGGMNTEAFF. The whole variable domain, filled in from reference TRBV11-1 and TRBJ1-1, reads EAEVAQSPRYKITEKSQAVAFWCDPISGHATLYWYRQILGQGPELLVQFQDESVVDDSQLPKDRFSAERLKGVDSTLKIQPAELGDSAMYLCASSFSPTGGMNTEAFFGQGTRLTVV.

This clonotype rates as medium-sized. The V call is TRBV11-3, the J call TRBJ2-7; 8 nucleotides line up with TRBD2. Per germline, CDR1 SGHNT and CDR2 YENEEA. This CDR3 has 15 amino acids. V lost 5 bases and J lost 0; bases outside the gene matches: 6. The CDR3 sequence is CASSGSGASSYEQYF. The CDR3 DNA follows: TGTGCCAGCAGCGGTAGCGGGGCTAGCTCCTACGAGCAGTACTTC.

A few counts support this clonotype. The chain uses TRBV10-3 and TRBJ1-1; no reliable D call. Trimming cost V 0 bases and J 6 bases, with 11 bases left between them. In germline, CDR1 is ENHRY, CDR2 SYGVKD. CDR3 size: 14 residues. In nucleotides, the CDR3 is TGTGCCATCAGTGAGTCGGTTGGGGTTGCTGAAGCTTTCTTT. This encodes CAISESVGVAEAFF.

This sequence joins TRBV10-3 and TRBJ2-7, with no clear D. CDR1 ENHRY and CDR2 SYGVKD come from the germline V gene. Trimming took 3 bases from V and 12 from J, leaving 12 bases between them. The CDR3 length is 11 residues. CDR3 residues: CAISDRTPRYF. The DNA of the CDR3 is TGTGCCATCAGTGATCGGACCCCGCGGTACTTC.

This clonotype appeared many times. The V gene is TRBV5-6, the J gene TRBJ2-7; the match to TRBD1 covers 8 bases. V trimming: 3 bases; J trimming: 6 bases; junction bases outside the gene matches: 8. The CDR3 spans 14 residues. The V gene's germline CDR1 is SGHDT and CDR2 YYEEEE. The CDR3 bases are TGTGCCAGCAGCTCGGACAGGGAGGATTTCGAGCAGTACTTC. Residues: CASSSDREDFEQYF. Full variable domain (remainder filled in from reference TRBV5-6 and TRBJ2-7): DAGVTQSPTHLIKTRGQQVTLRCSPKSGHDTVSWYQQALGQGPQFIFQYYEEEERQRGNFPDRFSGHQFPNYSSELNVNALLLGDSALYLCASSSDREDFEQYFGPGTRLTVT.

On this clonotype: This clone may be a read error of a much larger clone one base away. The chain employs TRBV19 and TRBJ1-4, with D possibly matching TRBD1 (5 bases). Germline V gene data show CDR1 as LNHDA and CDR2 as SQIVND (reference sequence). With 5 bases removed from V and 7 bases from J, the gap between germline ends came to 23 bases. The CDR3 contains 17 residues. Here the CDR3 reads CASSPGTALFFIEKLFF. The CDR3, as DNA: TGTGCCAGTAGTCCCGGGACCGCACTATTCTTTATTGAAAAACTGTTTTTT.

Turning to this clonotype: This clone may be a read error of a much larger clone one base away. This chain joins TRBV4-1 and TRBJ2-7; TRBD1 matches at 8 bases. This CDR3 has 13 residues. Germline values: CDR1 MGHRA, CDR2 YSYEKL. With 7 bases clipped from V and 5 bases from J, the junction kept 7 bases outside the gene matches. CDR3 DNA: TGCGCCAGCACCCACTCGGACAGGGACGAGCAGTACTTC. The encoded protein is CASTHSDRDEQYF.

The rearrangement joins TRBV4-3 to TRBJ1-1; a possible D gene is TRBD1 (5 bases). The germline gives CDR1 LGHNA, CDR2 YSLEER. The CDR3 loop spans 15 amino acids. V was cut by 1 base and J by 1 base, with 10 bases left in between. For the CDR3, the DNA is TGCGCCAGCAGCCAAGGACACACAGGGAACACTGAAGCTTTCTTT. As protein: CASSQGHTGNTEAFF.

In regard to this clonotype: This may be a read error, as it is one base from a much larger clone. The chain employs TRBV20-1 and TRBJ2-3; D unresolved. Germline V gives CDR1 DFQATT, CDR2 SNEGSKA (reference sequence). CDR3 length equals 15 residues. V was shortened by 0 bases and J by 1 base, with 11 bases between the two germline ends. In nucleotides, the CDR3 is TGCAGTGCTAGAGATGAGGTGTGGCGCACAGATACGCAGTATTTT. Protein product: CSARDEVWRTDTQYF.

This clonotype was observed a few times. Written as DNA, the CDR3 is TGCAGCGTTGGGGGGGCGTTCTCCTACGAGCAGTACTTC. Its translation: CSVGGAFSYEQYF. The chain couples TRBV29-1 to TRBJ2-7; D may be TRBD1 or TRBD2 (6 bases each). V gave up 4 bases and J gave up 0 bases, with 10 bases separating them. The CDR3 totals 13 residues. The germline CDR1 and CDR2 sequences are SQVTM and ANQGSEA.

This clonotype was seen a few times. The V call is TRBV7-6, the J call TRBJ1-5; D remains ambiguous. The CDR3 sequence is 13 residues long. The V end was cut by 1 base, the J end by 6 bases, with 7 bases between. Germline CDR1 and CDR2: SGHVS and FNYEAQ. CDR3 protein: CASSLELSQPQHF. The CDR3 nucleotides read TGTGCCAGCAGCTTAGAGTTATCTCAGCCCCAGCATTTT.